This T cell receptor (beta chain) was sequenced for a study of human T cells and chemical hapten exposure. Study information: Small differences in pooled library volume mainly drove the variation in TCR yields per sample.

Whole-study results and caveats: The study found that DPC sensitization did not change TCRs above 1 in 1000 frequency.

This CDR3 region has 13 residues. V was clipped by 6 bases and J by 5 bases; unmatched bases: 3. Germline CDR1 reads MDHEN; CDR2 reads SYDVKM. Time point meaning: healthy volunteer bleed at 2 weeks. Total RNA extraction was carried out from unfractionated whole blood. This clonotype came up many times. Its antigen is still unknown. Library construction involved attaching unique molecular identifiers to individual cDNA molecules, which allowed quantitative, reproducible TCR counting. In the authors' workflow: Samples had a median of approximately 89,000 TCRs, ranging roughly 20,000 to 750,000. TCRdb processed the RACE reads anew with MiXCR; each CDR3 protein has one entry. The V and J calls here are based on TCRdb, not the publication. In the table there are roughly 100,000 distinct CDR3 sequences, around 8.8% of which are singletons.

The TCR comes from a female donor in good health. Some clones in this sample may be carry-over from other donors' samples. V and J are TRBV28 and TRBJ1-1; 10 nucleotides agree with TRBD1. Source material: whole blood. The CDR3 sequence: CASRGQGMTEAFF. CDR3 bases: TGTGCCAGCAGGGGACAGGGGATGACTGAAGCTTTCTTT.